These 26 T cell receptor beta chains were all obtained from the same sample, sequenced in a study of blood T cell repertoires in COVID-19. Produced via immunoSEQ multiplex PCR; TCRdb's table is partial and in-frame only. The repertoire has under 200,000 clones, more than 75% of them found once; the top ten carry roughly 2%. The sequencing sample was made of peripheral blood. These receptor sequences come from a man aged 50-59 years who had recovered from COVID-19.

CDR3: CASSVASSGGVQYF. In DNA, the CDR3 is TGTGCCAGCAGCGTAGCGTCTAGCGGGGGGGTGCAGTATTTT. The chain couples TRBV9 to TRBJ2-3; 12 nucleotides line up with TRBD2. After removal of 0 bases from V and 11 bases from J, the junction contained 4 bases not matched to a gene. CDR3 length: 14 amino acids. Germline CDR1 SGDLS, CDR2 YYNGEE. The variable domain in full, with the rest retrieved from reference TRBV9 and TRBJ2-3, is DSGVTQTPKHLITATGQRVTLRCSPRSGDLSVYWYQQSLDQGLQFLIQYYNGEERAKGNILERFSAQQFPDLHSELNLSSLELGDSALYFCASSVASSGGVQYFGPGTRLTVL.

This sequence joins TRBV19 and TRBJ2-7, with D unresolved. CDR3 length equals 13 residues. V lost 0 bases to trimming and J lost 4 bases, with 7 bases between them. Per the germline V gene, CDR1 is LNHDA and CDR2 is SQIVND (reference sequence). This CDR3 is CASSIDPRYEQYF. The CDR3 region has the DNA TGTGCCAGTAGTATAGATCCCCGTTACGAGCAGTACTTC. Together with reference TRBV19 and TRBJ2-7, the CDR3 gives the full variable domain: DGGITQSPKYLFRKEGQNVTLSCEQNLNHDAMYWYRQDPGQGLRLIYYSQIVNDFQKGDIAEGYSVSREKKESFPLTVTSAQKNPTAFYLCASSIDPRYEQYFGPGTRLTVT.

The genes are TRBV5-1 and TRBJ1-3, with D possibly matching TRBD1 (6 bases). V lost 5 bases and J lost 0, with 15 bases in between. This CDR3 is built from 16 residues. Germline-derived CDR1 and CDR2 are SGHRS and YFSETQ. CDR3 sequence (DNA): TGCGCCAGCAGTCCCCGACAGGTTCACTCTGGAAACACCATATATTTT. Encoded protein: CASSPRQVHSGNTIYF.

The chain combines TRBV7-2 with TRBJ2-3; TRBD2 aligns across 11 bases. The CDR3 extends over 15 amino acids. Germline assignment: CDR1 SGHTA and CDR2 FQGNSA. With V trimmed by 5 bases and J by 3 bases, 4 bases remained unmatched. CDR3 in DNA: TGTGCCAGCAGCCCAACTAGCGGGGGAACAGATACGCAGTATTTT. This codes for CASSPTSGGTDTQYF. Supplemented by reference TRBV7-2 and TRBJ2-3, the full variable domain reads GAGVSQSPSNKVTEKGKDVELRCDPISGHTALYWYRQSLGQGLEFLIYFQGNSAPDKSGLPSDRFSAERTGGSVSTLTIQRTQQEDSAVYLCASSPTSGGTDTQYFGPGTRLTVL.

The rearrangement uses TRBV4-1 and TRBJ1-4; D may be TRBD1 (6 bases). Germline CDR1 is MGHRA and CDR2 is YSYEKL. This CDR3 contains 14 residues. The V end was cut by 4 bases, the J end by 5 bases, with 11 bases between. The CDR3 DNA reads TGCGCCAGCAGCCTACACGGACAGAATGAAAAACTGTTTTTT. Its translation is CASSLHGQNEKLFF.

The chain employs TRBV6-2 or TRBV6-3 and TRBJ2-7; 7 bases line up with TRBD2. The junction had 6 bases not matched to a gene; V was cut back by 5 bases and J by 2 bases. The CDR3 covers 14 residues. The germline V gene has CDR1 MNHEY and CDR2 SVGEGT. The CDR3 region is CASSDYGTTYEQYF. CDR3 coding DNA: TGTGCCAGCAGTGACTACGGGACTACCTACGAGCAGTACTTC.

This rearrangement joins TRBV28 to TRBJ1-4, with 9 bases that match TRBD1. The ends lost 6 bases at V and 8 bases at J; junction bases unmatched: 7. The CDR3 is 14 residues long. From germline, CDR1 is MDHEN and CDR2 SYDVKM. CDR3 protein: CASRSGTGKEKLFF. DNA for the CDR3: TGTGCCAGCAGGTCCGGGACAGGGAAAGAAAAACTGTTTTTT.

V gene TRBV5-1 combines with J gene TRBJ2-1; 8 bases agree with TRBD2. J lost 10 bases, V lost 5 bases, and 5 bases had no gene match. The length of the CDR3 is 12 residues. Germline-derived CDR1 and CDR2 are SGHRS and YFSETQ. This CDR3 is CASSFAGGEQFF. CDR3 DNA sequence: TGCGCCAGCAGTTTTGCGGGGGGAGAGCAGTTCTTC.

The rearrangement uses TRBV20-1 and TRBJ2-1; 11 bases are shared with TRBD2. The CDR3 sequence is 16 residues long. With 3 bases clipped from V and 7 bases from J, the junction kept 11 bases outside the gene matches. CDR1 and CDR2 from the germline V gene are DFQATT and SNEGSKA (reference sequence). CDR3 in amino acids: CSASQPTSGSRNEQFF. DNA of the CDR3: TGCAGTGCTAGTCAACCTACTAGCGGGAGTCGGAATGAGCAGTTCTTC.

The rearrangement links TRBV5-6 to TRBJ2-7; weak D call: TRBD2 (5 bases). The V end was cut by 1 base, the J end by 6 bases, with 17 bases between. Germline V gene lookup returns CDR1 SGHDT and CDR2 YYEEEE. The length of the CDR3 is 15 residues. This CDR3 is CASSLFQDWSSEQYF. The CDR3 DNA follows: TGTGCCAGCAGCTTGTTTCAGGACTGGAGCTCCGAGCAGTACTTC.

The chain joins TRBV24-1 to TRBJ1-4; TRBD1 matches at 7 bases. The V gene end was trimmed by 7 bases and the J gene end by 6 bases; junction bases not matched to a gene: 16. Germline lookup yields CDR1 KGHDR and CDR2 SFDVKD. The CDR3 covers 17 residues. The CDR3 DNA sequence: TGTGCCACCAGGACAGGGCCTGACGGGATAATAGATGAAAAACTGTTTTTT. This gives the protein CATRTGPDGIIDEKLFF.

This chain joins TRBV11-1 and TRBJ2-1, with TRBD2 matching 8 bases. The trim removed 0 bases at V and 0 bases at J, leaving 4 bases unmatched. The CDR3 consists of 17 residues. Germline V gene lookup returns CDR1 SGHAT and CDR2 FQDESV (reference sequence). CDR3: CASSLAASGFSYNEQFF. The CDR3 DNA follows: TGTGCCAGCAGCTTAGCGGCTAGCGGGTTCTCCTACAATGAGCAGTTCTTC.

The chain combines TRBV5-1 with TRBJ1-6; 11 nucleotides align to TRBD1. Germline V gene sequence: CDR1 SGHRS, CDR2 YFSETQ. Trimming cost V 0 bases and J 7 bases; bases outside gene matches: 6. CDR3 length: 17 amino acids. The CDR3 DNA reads TGCGCCAGCAGCTTGGGCTTTGGACAGGGGGCGAATTCACCCCTCCACTTT. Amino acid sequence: CASSLGFGQGANSPLHF.

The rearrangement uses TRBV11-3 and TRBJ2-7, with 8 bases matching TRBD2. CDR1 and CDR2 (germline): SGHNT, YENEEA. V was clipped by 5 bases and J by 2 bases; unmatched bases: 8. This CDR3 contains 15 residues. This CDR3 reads CASSPEGGGTYEQYF. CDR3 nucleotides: TGTGCCAGCAGCCCAGAGGGCGGGGGGACCTACGAGCAGTACTTC.

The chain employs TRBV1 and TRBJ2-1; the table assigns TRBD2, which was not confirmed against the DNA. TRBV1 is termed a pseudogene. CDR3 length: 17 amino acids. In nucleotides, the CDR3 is TGCACCAGCAGCCAGAGGGCGGGAGGGCCCAAGTTCTATGAGCAGTTCTTC. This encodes CTSSQRAGGPKFYEQFF.

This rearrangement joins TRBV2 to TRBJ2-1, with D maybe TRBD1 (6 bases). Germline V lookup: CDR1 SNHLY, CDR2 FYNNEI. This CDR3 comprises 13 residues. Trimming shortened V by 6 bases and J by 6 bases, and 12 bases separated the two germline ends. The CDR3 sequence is CASRPGQINEQFF. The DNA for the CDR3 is TGTGCCAGCAGGCCCGGACAGATCAATGAGCAGTTCTTC.

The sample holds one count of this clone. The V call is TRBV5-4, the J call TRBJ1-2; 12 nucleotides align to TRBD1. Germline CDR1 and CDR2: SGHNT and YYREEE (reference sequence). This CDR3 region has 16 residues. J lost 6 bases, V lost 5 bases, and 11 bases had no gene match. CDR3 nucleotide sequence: TGTGCCAGCAGTATCCCGGGACAGGGGGCAGGAGATGGCTACACCTTC. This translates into CASSIPGQGAGDGYTF.

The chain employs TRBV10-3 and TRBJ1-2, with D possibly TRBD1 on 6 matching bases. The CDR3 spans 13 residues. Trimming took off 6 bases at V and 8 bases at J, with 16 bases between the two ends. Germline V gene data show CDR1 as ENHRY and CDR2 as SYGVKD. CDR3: CAIRIQGTAGYTF. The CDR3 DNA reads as TGTGCCATCAGAATACAGGGTACGGCGGGCTACACCTTC.

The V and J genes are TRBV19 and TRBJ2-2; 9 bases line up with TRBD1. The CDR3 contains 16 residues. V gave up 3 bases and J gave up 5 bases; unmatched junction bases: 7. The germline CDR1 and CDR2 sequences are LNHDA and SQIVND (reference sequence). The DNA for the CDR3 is TGTGCCAGTAGTATCTCGGGACAGGGTGGGACCGGGGAGCTGTTTTTT. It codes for CASSISGQGGTGELFF.

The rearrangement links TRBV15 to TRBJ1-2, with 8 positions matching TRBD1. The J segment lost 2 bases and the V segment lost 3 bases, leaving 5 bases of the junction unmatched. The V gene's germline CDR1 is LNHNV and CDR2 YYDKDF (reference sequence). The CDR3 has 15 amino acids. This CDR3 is CATSRGQAENYGYTF. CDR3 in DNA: TGTGCCACCAGCAGGGGACAGGCAGAGAACTATGGCTACACCTTC.

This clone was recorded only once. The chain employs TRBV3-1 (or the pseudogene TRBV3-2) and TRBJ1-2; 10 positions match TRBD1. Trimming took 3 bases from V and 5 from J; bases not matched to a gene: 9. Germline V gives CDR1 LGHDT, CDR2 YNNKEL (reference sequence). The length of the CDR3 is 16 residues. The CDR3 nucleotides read TGTGCCAGCAGCCACGGGTGGGACAGGGGCGGGTATGGCTACACCTTC. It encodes CASSHGWDRGGYGYTF.

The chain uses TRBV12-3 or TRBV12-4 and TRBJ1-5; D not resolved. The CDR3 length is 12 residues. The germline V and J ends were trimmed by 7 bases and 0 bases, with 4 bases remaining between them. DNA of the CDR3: TGTGCCAGCATGTATAGCAATCAGCCCCAGCATTTT. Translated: CASMYSNQPQHF.

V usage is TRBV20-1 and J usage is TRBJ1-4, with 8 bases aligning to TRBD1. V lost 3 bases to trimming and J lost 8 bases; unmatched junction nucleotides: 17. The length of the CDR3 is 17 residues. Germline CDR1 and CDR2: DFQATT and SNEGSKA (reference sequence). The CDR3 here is CSASSRDRTFYREKLFF. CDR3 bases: TGCAGTGCTAGTAGCCGGGACAGGACTTTTTATCGGGAAAAACTGTTTTTT.

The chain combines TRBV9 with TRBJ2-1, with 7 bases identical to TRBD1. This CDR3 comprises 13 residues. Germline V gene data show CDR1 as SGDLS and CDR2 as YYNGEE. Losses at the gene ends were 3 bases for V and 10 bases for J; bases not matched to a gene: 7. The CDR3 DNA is TGTGCCAGCAGCGCAAAGGGACAGTTAGAGCAGTTCTTC. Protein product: CASSAKGQLEQFF.

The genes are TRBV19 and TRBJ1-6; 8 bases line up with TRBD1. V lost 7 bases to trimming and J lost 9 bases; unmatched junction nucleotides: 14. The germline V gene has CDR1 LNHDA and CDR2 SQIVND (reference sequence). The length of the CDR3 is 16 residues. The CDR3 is CASTEDRALRGSPLHF. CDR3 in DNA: TGTGCCAGTACCGAGGACAGGGCCCTTCGTGGTTCACCCCTCCACTTT.

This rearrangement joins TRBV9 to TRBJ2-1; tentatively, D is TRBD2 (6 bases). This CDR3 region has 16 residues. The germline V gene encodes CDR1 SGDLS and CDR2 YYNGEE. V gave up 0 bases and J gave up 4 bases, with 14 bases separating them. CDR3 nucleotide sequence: TGTGCCAGCAGCGTAGAATTACGGGGGAATTACAATGAGCAGTTCTTC. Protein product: CASSVELRGNYNEQFF. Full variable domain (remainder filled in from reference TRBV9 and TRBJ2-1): DSGVTQTPKHLITATGQRVTLRCSPRSGDLSVYWYQQSLDQGLQFLIQYYNGEERAKGNILERFSAQQFPDLHSELNLSSLELGDSALYFCASSVELRGNYNEQFFGPGTRLTVL.